This is a list of T cell receptor beta chains from one sample in a study of blood T cell repertoires in COVID-19. Sequenced by immunoSEQ multiplex PCR; TCRdb stores in-frame clones only, minus some. The data show about 130,000 clones, 75% to 90% seen once. Material for sequencing was PBMCs or T cells enriched from blood (not recorded which). The receptor set was obtained from a woman aged 45-65 years who had recovered from COVID-19. CDR3s include the opening cysteine and the closing phenylalanine or tryptophan. Each record gives: clone size, D gene, V gene, J gene, CDR3 DNA, CDR3 protein. The D gene is left open where the match is weak. Size values are once, few and many counts, or a class for expanded clones, and some rows have none.

NA	TRBD1	TRBV6-5	TRBJ1-2	TGTGCCAGCAGTTACGGGACAGGGCTCTATGGCTACACCTTC	CASSYGTGLYGYTF
few	TRBD1	TRBV5-4	TRBJ1-2	TGTGCCAGCAGCTCCAGGACAGGGGTAAACTATGGCTACACCTTC	CASSSRTGVNYGYTF
NA	TRBD1	TRBV19	TRBJ1-1	TGTGCCAGTACCGGACAGGAACACTGGGAAGCTTTCTTT	CASTGQEHWEAFF
NA	NA	TRBV4-1	TRBJ2-1	TGCGCCAGCAGCTCAGGGTCGGATGAGCAGTTCTTC	CASSSGSDEQFF
NA	NA	TRBV19	TRBJ2-7	TGTGCCAGTAGTATCGACCTCTCGGGATTCTCCTACGAGCAGTACTTC	CASSIDLSGFSYEQYF
NA	NA	TRBV27	TRBJ2-1	TGTGCCAGCAGTTTATGGCTGGCCCCTGGGGGGAGCTCCTACAATGAGCAGTTCTTC	CASSLWLAPGGSSYNEQFF
NA	NA	TRBV5-6	TRBJ2-7	TGTGCCAGCAGCGTGACTCTCCCCTACGAGCAGTACTTC	CASSVTLPYEQYF
once	NA	TRBV27	TRBJ2-7	TGTGCCAGCAGCTGGGGGGGGCTGCGGTACTTC	CASSWGGLRYF
NA	NA	TRBV27	TRBJ2-7	TGTGCCAGCAGTCCCGGGTTCTCCTACGAGCAGTACTTC	CASSPGFSYEQYF
NA	NA	TRBV6-1	TRBJ1-2	TGTGCCAGCAGTGAAGCAGGGAGAAGTGGCTACACCTTC	CASSEAGRSGYTF
NA	NA	TRBV19	TRBJ2-1	TGTGCCAGTACTATCGGCGGGTGGTCCTACAATGAGCAGTTCTTC	CASTIGGWSYNEQFF
once	TRBD1	TRBV7-2	TRBJ2-2	TGTGCCAGCAGTAGGGACAGGGCCGACACCGGGGAGCTGTTTTTT	CASSRDRADTGELFF
once	TRBD2	TRBV3-1/TRBV3-2	TRBJ2-1	TGTGCCAGCAGCCAGGGGGGGGACGGTTGTAAGCAGTTCTTC	CASSQGGDGCKQFF
NA	TRBD1	TRBV5-4	TRBJ1-5	TGTGCCAGCAGCTCGGACAGGGATCAGCCCCAGCATTTT	CASSSDRDQPQHF
NA	NA	TRBV12-3/TRBV12-4	TRBJ1-5	TGTGCCAGCAGTTTCTTCAGCCAGGAGCCCCAGCATTTT	CASSFFSQEPQHF
NA	NA	TRBV3-1/TRBV3-2	TRBJ2-6	TGTGCCAGCAGCCAAGGTTTCTGGGGGCCCCTTCTACGTGGGGCCAACGTCCTGACTTTC	CASSQGFWGPLLRGANVLTF
NA	NA	TRBV27	TRBJ2-7	TGTGCCAGCAGTTCCCCGTCAAGGGGGTACGAGCAGTACTTC	CASSSPSRGYEQYF
NA	TRBD1	TRBV25-1	TRBJ1-1	TGTGCCAGCAGTGAATCTTTAGGTCGGACAGGCCTGAACACTGAAGCTTTCTTT	CASSESLGRTGLNTEAFF
NA	TRBD1	TRBV10-3	TRBJ2-7	TGTGCCATCACCCTGGGACAGGGCCCCTACGAGCAGTACTTC	CAITLGQGPYEQYF
NA	TRBD2	TRBV5-5	TRBJ2-3	TGTGCCAGCATTTTTACCGGGGGGGGCACAGATACGCAGTATTTT	CASIFTGGGTDTQYF
NA	NA	TRBV5-8	TRBJ1-4	TGTGCCAGCATTCTTGGAACAGATTTCGATGAAAAACTGTTTTTT	CASILGTDFDEKLFF
NA	NA	TRBV5-1	TRBJ1-1	TGCGCCAGCAGCTTGGGAGGGGGGAACACTGAAGCTTTCTTT	CASSLGGGNTEAFF
NA	TRBD2	TRBV7-3	TRBJ2-7	TGTGCCAGCAGGGGGAGCGGGGACTACGAGCAGTACTTC	CASRGSGDYEQYF
NA	TRBD1	TRBV10-3	TRBJ2-7	TGTGCCATCAGTGAACCTGACAGGGGGCCCGAGCAGTACTTC	CAISEPDRGPEQYF
NA	TRBD2	TRBV29-1	TRBJ2-7	TGCAGCGTTGAAATGCTAGCGGGCTACGAGCAGTACTTC	CSVEMLAGYEQYF
NA	NA	TRBV6-5	TRBJ1-1	TGTGCCAGCAGACAGATAGGGGTGAACACTGAAGCTTTCTTT	CASRQIGVNTEAFF
NA	TRBD2	TRBV18	TRBJ2-3	TGTGCCAGCTCACCACCGGCACGGGGGGGCCAAGATACGCAGTATTTT	CASSPPARGGQDTQYF
NA	TRBD1	TRBV6-4	TRBJ1-1	TGTGCCAGCAGTGACTCGACAGGGGGTGACACTGAAGCTTTCTTT	CASSDSTGGDTEAFF
NA	NA	TRBV24-1	TRBJ2-1	TGTGCCACCAGTGACCCTACGACAAACTACAATGAGCAGTTCTTC	CATSDPTTNYNEQFF
NA	TRBD1	TRBV9	TRBJ2-2	TGTGCCAGCAGCCCGGGACAGGAGTTGCACACCGGGGAGCTGTTTTTT	CASSPGQELHTGELFF
NA	TRBD1	TRBV11-2	TRBJ1-1	TGTGCCAGCAGCTTAGTACGGGACAGGGGCTCTGAAGCTTTCTTT	CASSLVRDRGSEAFF
NA	TRBD1	TRBV4-1	TRBJ1-2	TGCGCCAGCAGCCAAGGACAGGGATCGTATGGCTACACCTTC	CASSQGQGSYGYTF
NA	NA	TRBV5-1	TRBJ2-2	TGCGCCAGCAGCGGAGAAAATTCCGGGGAGCTGTTTTTT	CASSGENSGELFF
NA	NA	TRBV13	TRBJ2-6	TGTGCCAGCAGAAGAGCGTATGGGGCCAACGTCCTGACTTTC	CASRRAYGANVLTF
NA	NA	TRBV27	TRBJ1-1	TGTGCCAGCAGTTTACAGGTGAACACTGAAGCTTTCTTT	CASSLQVNTEAFF
NA	TRBD1	TRBV7-8	TRBJ2-7	TGTGCCATAGATTCCGAGGACAGGCCTTACGAGCAGTACTTC	CAIDSEDRPYEQYF
NA	NA	TRBV24-1	TRBJ2-2	TGTGCCACCAGTGATAGGGGCCCAGTAAACACCGGGGAGCTGTTTTTT	CATSDRGPVNTGELFF
NA	NA	TRBV9	TRBJ2-7	TGTGCCAGCAGCGCACAGGGATACGAGCAGTACTTC	CASSAQGYEQYF
NA	NA	TRBV13	TRBJ1-5	TGTGCCAGCAGCCTCCCCGGTAATAGCAATCAGCCCCAGCATTTT	CASSLPGNSNQPQHF
NA	TRBD1	TRBV23-1	TRBJ1-1	TGCGCCAGCAGCCGCCGGGACAGGGATTGGGGTGAAGCTTTCTTT	CASSRRDRDWGEAFF
NA	NA	TRBV9	TRBJ2-7	TGTGCCAGCAGCGTAGGGGCAGGGGTTTCCTACGAGCAGTACTTC	CASSVGAGVSYEQYF
few	NA	TRBV21-1	TRBJ2-6	TGTGCCAGCAGCAACCACCCACAGGGTCCCTCTGGGGCCAACGTCCTGACTTTC	CASSNHPQGPSGANVLTF
once	TRBD1	TRBV7-9	TRBJ1-1	TGTGCCAGCAGCACCGGACAGGGGACAACTGAAGCTTTCTTT	CASSTGQGTTEAFF
few	TRBD1	TRBV20-1	TRBJ1-2	TGCAGTGCTAGGACAGGGTCTGGCTACACCTTC	CSARTGSGYTF
once	NA	TRBV9	TRBJ2-3	TGTGCCAGCAGCGTAGCAGGAGGGGCGGGAGATACGCAGTATTTT	CASSVAGGAGDTQYF
NA	TRBD1	TRBV6-1	TRBJ1-5	TGTGCCAGCAGTGAATCCGTACAGGGGTCCTATCAGCCCCAGCATTTT	CASSESVQGSYQPQHF
NA	TRBD1	TRBV5-1	TRBJ1-2	TGCGCCAGCAGTTGGGGACAGGATGGCTACACCTTC	CASSWGQDGYTF
NA	TRBD2	TRBV11-2	TRBJ2-7	TGTGCCAGCAGCTTAGATATGGGGCGGGGGAGCTCCTACGAGCAGTACTTC	CASSLDMGRGSSYEQYF
few	TRBD1	TRBV18	TRBJ2-7	TGTGCCAGCTCACCACGCAATCAGGGGGCATCGGGTACCTTCGAGCAGTACTTC	CASSPRNQGASGTFEQYF